The entry below gives a single T cell receptor (beta chain) sequence along with its context. A few counts support this clone. Its cognate antigen has yet to be identified. No qualities accompany the bases; no much larger clone lies one base away. The immunoSEQ Assay, a bias-controlled multiplex PCR, was used to amplify TCRbeta CDR3 regions from genomic DNA. Concerning the study's data processing: Nucleated cell counts per sample were estimated from amplification of reference gene primers within the assay. To quantify the absolute abundance of each unique TCRbeta CDR3 rearrangement, sequence reads were collapsed and filtered. For each sample, productive Simpson clonality was calculated as the square root of Simpson's diversity index across productive rearrangements. The immuneACCESS repertoire file appears here via TCRdb, limited to in-frame rearrangements. These files lack a portion of the clones; in checked studies, under half of the deficit traces to unresolved V genes, and the cause of the others is not known. V, J and clone size are taken as reported in that table, and D and trimming were inferred from the DNA itself. The sample records roughly 280,000 clones, 86% of which are singletons. Approximately 9.7% of the sample is in the top ten clones.

The entry originates in a study of blood T cell repertoires in COVID-19 (dated by TCRdb to about 2020). At the level of the whole study: The collaborator samples originated in the United States, Italy and Spain and spanned the acute and convalescent phases of COVID-19. The prospective study material was composed of cDNA or gDNA derived from T cells, B-cell-depleted T cells, or PBMCs. Subjects who had been exposed to COVID-19, were actively infected with it, or had recovered from it provided the deeply sampled blood TCRbeta repertoires that made up the dataset. The repertoires were released in a freely available public database meant as a resource for research on the immune response to SARS-CoV-2. Samples came from the ongoing ImmuneRACE study (first 160 participants) plus 1,254 subjects from 6 global collaborators. Sample metadata almost always included a de-identified subject ID, COVID-19 status, age in years and sex. HLA class I and class II types, where available, came from metadata supplied by the sample provider rather than from assay-based typing.

Here V drops 2 bases and J drops 7 bases, and the junction holds 3 bases not matched to any gene. CDR1 and CDR2 (SGDLS, YYNGEE) derive from the germline V gene. The CDR3 has 15 amino acids, counting the end cysteine and phenylalanine. Only the CDR3 DNA is retained, 45 bases long and in frame from the first base. The collaborating institutions used their own protocols to collect whole blood in K2EDTA tubes. For TCRbeta analysis, collaborators shipped samples in one of three forms: frozen whole blood, isolated PBMCs, or DNA extracted from either of those sample types. Overall study results and their limits: Clinical and demographic metadata were provided uncurated, with the amount varying by source and participant.

Recombination connected TRBV9 to TRBJ1-4, with 12 bases matching TRBD1. This TCR derives from a man aged 40-55 years with active or convalescent COVID-19. The material sequenced was peripheral blood. CDR3 sequence: CASSVGQGASEKLFF. The sequenced DNA: TGTGCCAGCAGCGTGGGACAGGGGGCTAGTGAAAAACTGTTTTTT.